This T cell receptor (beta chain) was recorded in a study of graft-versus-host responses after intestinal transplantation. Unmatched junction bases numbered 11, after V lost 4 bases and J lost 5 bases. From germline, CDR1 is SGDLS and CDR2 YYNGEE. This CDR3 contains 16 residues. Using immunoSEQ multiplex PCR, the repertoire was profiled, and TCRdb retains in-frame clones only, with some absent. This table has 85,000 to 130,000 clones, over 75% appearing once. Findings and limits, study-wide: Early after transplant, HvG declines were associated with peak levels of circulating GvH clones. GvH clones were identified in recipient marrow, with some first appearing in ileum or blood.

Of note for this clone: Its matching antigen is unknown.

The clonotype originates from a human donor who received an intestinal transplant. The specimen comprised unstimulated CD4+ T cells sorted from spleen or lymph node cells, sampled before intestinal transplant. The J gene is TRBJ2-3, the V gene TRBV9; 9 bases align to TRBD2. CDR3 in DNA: TGTGCCAGCAGCACTCAGCGGGGGGCCCCCTTAGATACGCAGTATTTT. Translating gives CASSTQRGAPLDTQYF.